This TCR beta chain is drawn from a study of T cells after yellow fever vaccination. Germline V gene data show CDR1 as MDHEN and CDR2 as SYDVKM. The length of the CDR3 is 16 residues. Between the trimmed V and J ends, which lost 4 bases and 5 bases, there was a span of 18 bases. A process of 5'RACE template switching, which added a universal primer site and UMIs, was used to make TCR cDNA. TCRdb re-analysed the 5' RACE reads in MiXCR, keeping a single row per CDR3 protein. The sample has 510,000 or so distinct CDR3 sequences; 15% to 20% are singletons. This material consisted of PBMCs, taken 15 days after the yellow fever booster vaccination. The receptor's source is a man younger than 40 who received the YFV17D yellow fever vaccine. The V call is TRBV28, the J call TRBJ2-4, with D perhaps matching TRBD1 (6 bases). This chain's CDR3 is CASSSGWGLGENIQYF. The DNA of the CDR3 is TGTGCCAGCAGTTCGGGTTGGGGGCTGGGGGAAAACATTCAGTACTTC.